This TCR beta chain was recovered during a study of shared T cell receptors in the human thymus. Germline CDR1 and CDR2: SGHDN and FVKESK. The CDR3 totals 18 residues. Profiled with immunoSEQ multiplex PCR; TCRdb holds only in-frame clones, not every one. This sample has some 700,000 clones, with around 85% found just once. Concerning this clone: The junction shows a germline mismatch at one end, possibly a read error.

This sample also appeared in a second study, on human thymus T cells. That work contributes: Resections obtained during corrective heart surgery supplied the thymus tissue. Related research has reported that thymic repertoires overlap highly among unrelated individuals.

The TCR originated in a girl younger than two with a congenital heart defect. Sample: thymocytes. The chain has TRBV14 and TRBJ1-1; 8 bases match TRBD1. CDR3 nucleotide sequence: TGTGCCAGCAGCGAAGACAGGGGACCCCGACCCAGTGATACTGAAGCTTTCTTT. Protein sequence: CASSEDRGPRPSDTEAFF.